Sequencing of this TCR beta chain was carried out in a study of cytomegalovirus exposure and HLA in healthy donors (dated by TCRdb to 2017 to 2019). With respect to the entire study: In an earlier analysis of fewer than 750 of the donors, 276 Gb of sequence data and 90 million to 120 million unique TCR beta sequences from roughly 200 million T cells were reported. Roughly 300 gigabases of sequencing data and roughly 81 million unique TCR sequences made up an early release that covered 640 HLA-typed donors. The genetic ancestry cluster associated with self-reported Caucasian donors included about 84% of the roughly 400 genotyped donors. The study aimed to test whether signatures of past pathogen exposure could be identified by cataloging public T cell receptors. The study used immunosequencing to profile the T cell repertoires of approximately 650 subjects and linked those repertoires to cytomegalovirus serostatus. Along with the roughly 700-subject first cohort, a separate validation cohort of roughly 110 different subjects was used. The study combined high-throughput TCR immunosequencing, statistical association of individual TCRs with disease status, and machine learning to predict cytomegalovirus infection status. In a later analysis, previously published TCR beta repertoires from some 640 donors were re-analyzed and high-resolution HLA genotyping was added so that TCR occurrence patterns could be studied. In the later analysis, no new phenotypic data were used to find candidate immune exposures; instead, reliance was placed on TCR beta sequences and their occurrence across donors. In an earlier analysis of 550 to 700 of the donors, high-throughput TCR beta sequencing was used to judge whether each TCR beta V gene segment behaved as functional or pseudogenic. Donor age, sex, ethnicity and CMV serostatus were compiled alongside the repertoire data. In a later genetic analysis, genome-wide SNP genotypes for about 65% of the 666 donors were used, and that subset was treated as a discovery cohort. All discovery cohort repertoires had been generated on a single sequencing platform. HLA typing covered class I and class II loci at four-digit resolution. The number of typed donors differed by locus: 629-630 for A, B, C, DRB1 and DQB1; 500 to 550 for DQA1; 606 for DPA1; and some 450 for DPB1. Because of strong linkage in the cohort, roughly 5 DR-DQ haplotypes were treated as single units for association and clustering. Among approximately 370 genotyped donors of the cohort, an average of around 250,000 unique TCR beta nucleotide sequences was sequenced per donor, of which 15% to 20% were non-productive.

The cohort was made up of approximately 670 healthy bone marrow donors. At the time of sampling, all cohort members were nominally healthy, though unrecorded immune exposures were likely present. The donor was CMV seronegative and belonged to the group of 352 seronegative cohort members. Every donor gave a peripheral blood sample, and the peripheral blood mononuclear cells from that sample were used for TCR beta sequencing. The Qiagen DNeasy Blood Extraction Kit was used to extract genomic DNA from the blood cell samples. This clone was counted between two and nine times. There is no known antigen for this receptor. No much larger clone exists at a distance of one base, and base qualities are not known. The library was built by means of the immunoSEQ multiplex PCR assay. A mixture of 60 forward primers for TCR Vbeta segments and 13 reverse primers for TCR Jbeta segments was used in the multiplex PCR. The CDR3 region of rearranged TCR beta genes was amplified from genomic DNA with a multiplex PCR assay. Amplified TCR beta libraries were sequenced as 87-base-pair reads on the Illumina HiSeq System. The paper's data handling went like this. In a later analysis, 77 million or so unique TCR beta chains were counted across the 666 repertoires, and roughly 11 million of these chains were shared by at least two donors. To remove PCR and sequencing errors, raw reads were error-corrected and collapsed into unique sequences using a nearest-neighbor algorithm that merged closely related sequences. Alignment of CDR3 sequences to IMGT reference sequences was used to assign V, D and J gene segments. For a sequence to be retained, a match of at least six nucleotides to both a V gene segment and a J gene segment was required. A rearrangement was called productive if the CDR3 had no stop codons and remained in frame with V and J, and every other rearrangement was called non-productive. Following IMGT convention, CDR3 was defined as the stretch from the second conserved V-encoded cysteine up to the conserved J-encoded phenylalanine. The earlier analysis of fewer than 750 of the donors excluded sequences that lacked an unambiguous match to a single V gene segment. An earlier analysis of a few hundred of the donors classified V segments as functional when productive rearrangements were above 56.7% and as segregating when the standard deviation between donors was above 5%. A statistical classification framework was built for diagnosing cytomegalovirus status from the catalog of TCR beta chain sequences. A later analysis assigned V and J genes by comparing TCR nucleotide sequences with IMGT/GENE-DB human TR gene sequences. The TCRdist pipeline was used in a later analysis to assign CDR3 sequences and most-parsimonious VDJ recombination scenarios. A later analysis defined each TCR beta chain by its CDR3 amino acid sequence plus V-gene family, and excluded reads lacking a unique V-gene family. As a way to deal with suspected cross-contamination and a sequencing artifact, a later analysis dropped nearly 600 nucleotide sequences that were highly shared and had low generation probability. In a later analysis, a clonal expansion index was calculated for each public chain from normalized within-repertoire ranks of inferred template counts. Generation probabilities in a later analysis came from a VDJ recombination model fitted to out-of-frame rearrangements, and those results were checked against IGoR. A later analysis scored TCR-TCR, TCR-HLA and TCR-CMV co-occurrence with hypergeometric tests, applying a repertoire-size bias correction to TCR pairs. To estimate false discovery rates, a later analysis permuted the HLA or CMV assignments 20 times. A later analysis grouped co-occurring TCRs with DBSCAN, adding TCRdist sequence similarity when clustering within HLA-allele-positive subsets. For co-occurrence clustering, repertoires with fewer than 30,000 or more than 120,000 public chains were excluded, along with roughly 5 repertoires with anomalous nucleotide sharing. TCRdb provides this immuneACCESS table in a form limited to in-frame rearrangements. Some clones are lacking; in checked studies, under half of them reflect an unresolved V gene, and why the rest are absent is not known. V and J calls and clone size are as listed in that table; D and trimming were resolved from the DNA. The sample includes 110,000 to 150,000 clones, with approximately 9% observed a single time. Of the sample, about 2% falls within the top ten clones.

Overall results and qualifications from the work: According to a later analysis, most CMV-associated TCR beta chains appeared to be HLA-restricted, and the HLA associations seemed to be driven largely by CMV exposure. A total of 150 to 200 TCR beta chains were listed by the study as associated with cytomegalovirus. Broadly in line with IMGT annotations, most TCR beta V segments showed up in productive rearrangements about 87% or about 30% of the time in an earlier analysis of some 590 of the donors. Only TCR beta chains were sequenced in this cohort, and the absence of alpha or paired-chain data limited detectable features. In vitro tests confirmed that a few of the cytomegalovirus-associated TCR beta chains recognize cytomegalovirus antigens. A cluster of highly shared sequence variants was judged likely to be a technical artifact of the sequencing pipeline. Strong co-occurrence of HLA alleles, especially DR and DQ, made assigning TCR associations to individual alleles difficult. An association between a missense DCLRE1C variant and V-gene and J-gene trimming of TCR beta chains was found in a later genetic analysis and replicated in an independent cohort. According to a later analysis, TCR association rates differed among HLA loci, with DRB1 alleles showing the most associated TCRs and HLA-C alleles showing the fewest. For the cohort, immune exposure information was limited to CMV serostatus. Across donors, most TCR sequences were observed very rarely, whereas some public TCRs were present in many individuals. Several of the top co-occurrence clusters appeared to be linked to parvovirus B19, influenza, CMV and Epstein-Barr virus, according to a later analysis. The authors suggested that the approach could potentially be extended to other disease states and immunological phenotypes. HLA typing was unavailable for some donors at each locus, so association tests used only the typed subset. The classifier was reported to diagnose cytomegalovirus status with high specificity and sensitivity in both the original cohort and the validation cohort. A further reported finding was that TCR beta sequences accurately predicted the HLA-A and HLA-B alleles for most subjects in the first cohort. Presence/absence analyses assumed roughly uniform sequencing depth across donors, an assumption that may not hold. In a later analysis, HLA-associated TCR beta chains were found to be more clonally expanded and to have lower generation probabilities than equally common non-associated chains. A later analysis associated approximately 17,000 TCR beta sequences with specific HLA alleles at a false discovery rate of 0.05. Some 15 rarely observed V segments, including chromosome 9 orphons, were excluded from the earlier analysis of several hundred of the donors because counts were too low. Linkage disequilibrium might explain the correlated functional status among segregating V segments, but an unknown experimental factor could not be excluded. According to a later genetic analysis, donors in an Asian-associated ancestry cluster had fewer N-insertions in productive TCRs than the roughly 700-donor mean.

The sample comprised PBMCs. The TCR originated in a male donor in good health and CMV-seronegative.

CDR3 region: CASSLTGTGYTF. In nucleotide form, the sequence is TGTGCCAGCAGCTTGACAGGGACTGGCTACACCTTC. Here the chain combines TRBV7-9 and TRBJ1-2, with 7 bases matching TRBD1. CDR1 and CDR2 are drawn from the germline V gene (reference sequence): SEHNR, FQNEAQ. Trimming takes 3 bases off V and 7 bases off J; junction bases not matched to a gene: 2. From its cysteine to its phenylalanine, the CDR3 spans 12 amino acids. Of all the DNA, just the CDR3 is kept, 36 bases in frame from base 1.